The rows below give T cell receptor beta chains drawn from one sample of a study of radiotherapy plus CTLA-4 blockade in lung cancer. The table came from immunoSEQ multiplex PCR; TCRdb's copy has only in-frame clones and leaves some out. In the table there are roughly 50,000 clones, 70% to 90% of which are singletons. The sequences come from peripheral blood, collected from a patient treated with radiotherapy plus ipilimumab. These receptors all come from a human donor with non-small cell lung cancer whose response to radiotherapy plus ipilimumab could not be evaluated. Both conserved end residues are part of each CDR3. The order of the fields is J gene, D gene, clone size, V gene, CDR3 protein, CDR3 DNA. A D gene is named only where the DNA matches it firmly. Clone size is given for some rows only: seen once, a few or many times, or a class if the clone is expanded.

>TRBJ2-1|TRBD2|.|TRBV30
CAGTVLAGKSFF
TGTGCCGGAACGGTACTAGCGGGAAAGAGTTTCTTC
>TRBJ1-2|.|.|TRBV21-1
CASSKRGESGYTF
TGTGCCAGCAGCAAAAGAGGCGAGTCTGGCTACACCTTC
>TRBJ1-1|.|.|TRBV7-9
CASTKGIGTEAFF
TGTGCCAGCACCAAGGGGATAGGAACTGAAGCTTTCTTT
>TRBJ2-7|TRBD2|.|TRBV7-2
CASSLASSGGSAYEQYF
TGTGCCAGCAGCTTAGCCTCTAGCGGGGGGTCCGCCTACGAGCAGTACTTC
>TRBJ2-3|TRBD2|.|TRBV5-1
CASSRTTSGGTDTQYF
TGCGCCAGCAGCCGCACCACTAGCGGGGGCACAGATACGCAGTATTTT
>TRBJ2-3|.|.|TRBV28
CASDRSSTDTQYF
TGTGCCAGCGACAGGTCTAGCACAGATACGCAGTATTTT
>TRBJ2-7|TRBD1|.|TRBV4-1
CASSQDGTGWDNEQYF
TGCGCCAGCAGCCAAGATGGGACAGGGTGGGACAACGAGCAGTACTTC
>TRBJ2-7|TRBD2|.|TRBV19
CASSEGLVSYEQYF
TGTGCCAGTAGTGAGGGACTAGTCTCCTACGAGCAGTACTTC
>TRBJ2-7|TRBD2|.|TRBV27
CASSLSSPETVTSESSYEQYF
TGTGCCAGCAGTTTATCAAGCCCCGAGACAGTAACTAGCGAAAGCTCCTACGAGCAGTACTTC
>TRBJ1-1|.|.|TRBV7-6
CASSHGLGGTEAFF
TGTGCCAGCAGCCACGGCCTGGGGGGCACTGAAGCTTTCTTT
>TRBJ1-1|TRBD1|.|TRBV15
CATSRDRGTEAFF
TGTGCCACCAGCAGGGACAGGGGGACTGAAGCTTTCTTT
>TRBJ2-1|TRBD2|.|TRBV9
CASSANGLAGVFEQFF
TGTGCCAGCAGCGCGAACGGCTTAGCGGGAGTTTTTGAGCAGTTCTTC
>TRBJ2-7|TRBD1|.|TRBV27
CASRTPSGTGLSYEQYF
TGTGCCAGCAGAACACCTTCCGGGACAGGGTTGTCCTACGAGCAGTACTTC
>TRBJ2-5|.|.|TRBV6-6
CASSRSWETQYF
TGTGCCAGCAGCCGGTCGTGGGAGACCCAGTACTTC
>TRBJ2-1|TRBD1|.|TRBV4-3
CASSQGGQGAYNEQFF
TGCGCCAGCAGCCAAGGGGGACAGGGGGCATACAATGAGCAGTTCTTC
>TRBJ1-1|TRBD1|once|TRBV30
CAWSSYRGPNTEAFF
TGTGCCTGGAGTTCATACAGGGGGCCGAACACTGAAGCTTTCTTT
>TRBJ2-5|TRBD2|.|TRBV29-1
CSVGGARETQYF
TGCAGCGTCGGGGGGGCACGGGAGACCCAGTACTTC
>TRBJ2-7|TRBD1|few|TRBV11-2
CASSPGQGFEQYF
TGTGCCAGCAGCCCCGGACAGGGCTTCGAGCAGTACTTC
>TRBJ2-3|.|once|TRBV25-1
CASSTPGKSLADTDTQYF
TGTGCCAGCAGTACCCCAGGGAAAAGTCTCGCTGACACAGATACGCAGTATTTT
>TRBJ2-4|TRBD1|.|TRBV19
CASSPTGENIQYF
TGTGCCAGTAGTCCGACAGGGGAAAACATTCAGTACTTC
>TRBJ1-5|.|.|TRBV6-5
CASSYNSGQPQHF
TGTGCCAGCAGTTACAACAGCGGACAGCCCCAGCATTTT
>TRBJ2-7|.|.|TRBV5-5
CASSSWASDRPYEQYF
TGTGCCAGCAGCTCGTGGGCCTCAGACAGGCCCTACGAGCAGTACTTC
>TRBJ2-7|TRBD1|.|TRBV18
CASSEQGDGEQYF
TGTGCCAGCTCGGAACAGGGGGATGGTGAGCAGTACTTC
>TRBJ2-7|TRBD1|.|TRBV28
CASSSPGQGGSYEQYF
TGTGCCAGCAGTTCCCCGGGACAGGGGGGCTCCTACGAGCAGTACTTC
>TRBJ2-7|.|.|TRBV7-9
CASSLESGLGVYEQYF
TGTGCCAGCAGCTTAGAATCCGGCCTGGGCGTCTACGAGCAGTACTTC
>TRBJ2-5|.|.|TRBV7-6
CASSFGQGGGGETQYF
TGTGCCAGCAGCTTCGGACAGGGCGGGGGGGGAGAGACCCAGTACTTC
>TRBJ1-1|.|.|TRBV21-1
CASTRRPRGTEAFF
TGTGCCAGCACCCGTCGACCCCGGGGCACTGAAGCTTTCTTT
>TRBJ2-3|.|.|TRBV2
CASKRTSSTDTQYF
TGTGCCAGCAAGCGGACTTCTAGCACAGATACGCAGTATTTT
>TRBJ1-1|TRBD1|.|TRBV9
CARHKGGQGATEAFF
TGTGCCAGACACAAGGGCGGACAGGGAGCGACTGAAGCTTTCTTT
>TRBJ2-7|TRBD1|.|TRBV6-1
CASSVRDRSYEQYF
TGTGCCAGCAGTGTCCGGGACAGGTCCTACGAGCAGTACTTC
>TRBJ2-1|TRBD2|.|TRBV7-2
CASSLRGLGTYNEQFF
TGTGCCAGCAGCTTGAGGGGACTAGGGACCTACAATGAGCAGTTCTTC
>TRBJ2-6|.|.|TRBV4-3
CASSQYGEGGGANVLTF
TGCGCCAGCAGCCAATACGGAGAGGGTGGAGGGGCCAACGTCCTGACTTTC
>TRBJ2-4|.|.|TRBV5-1
CASSLVAGGSQYF
TGCGCCAGCAGCTTGGTTGCAGGAGGAAGTCAGTACTTC
>TRBJ2-3|.|.|TRBV7-7
CASSLGTGSDTQYF
TGTGCCAGCAGCTTAGGCACGGGGTCGGATACGCAGTATTTT
>TRBJ2-7|TRBD1|once|TRBV7-9
CASSKPGQKSYEQYF
TGTGCCAGCAGCAAACCGGGACAGAAGTCATACGAGCAGTACTTC
>TRBJ2-3|.|.|TRBV10-3
CATEGGDTDTQYF
TGTGCCACCGAAGGCGGGGACACAGATACGCAGTATTTT
>TRBJ1-4|.|.|TRBV5-4
CASSLGADNEKLFF
TGTGCCAGCAGCTTGGGGGCAGATAATGAAAAACTGTTTTTT
>TRBJ2-7|.|.|TRBV6-5
CASAPNGYEQYF
TGTGCCAGCGCTCCGAACGGCTACGAGCAGTACTTC
>TRBJ2-7|TRBD2|.|TRBV18
CASSPLPVAGGSYEQYF
TGTGCCAGCTCACCATTACCTGTAGCGGGGGGTTCCTACGAGCAGTACTTC
>TRBJ1-2|TRBD1|.|TRBV28
CASSLGDSPYGYTF
TGTGCCAGCAGTTTAGGGGACAGCCCCTATGGCTACACCTTC
>TRBJ2-4|.|.|TRBV11-2
CASSSDSAVRGNIQYF
TGTGCCAGCAGCTCAGACAGCGCGGTGCGAGGGAACATTCAGTACTTC
>TRBJ2-3|TRBD2|.|TRBV15
CATSPGWTSGADTQYF
TGTGCCACCAGCCCCGGGTGGACTAGCGGGGCAGATACGCAGTATTTT
>TRBJ1-2|TRBD1|.|TRBV19
CASRQGAPSYGYTF
TGTGCCAGTAGACAGGGGGCTCCCTCCTATGGCTACACCTTC
>TRBJ1-2|TRBD1|.|TRBV6-5
CASRDRDRVYGYTF
TGTGCCAGCAGGGACCGGGACAGGGTCTATGGCTACACCTTC
>TRBJ2-3|.|.|TRBV13
CASSLNRADTQYF
TGTGCCAGCAGCTTAAACAGGGCGGATACGCAGTATTTT
>TRBJ2-1|.|.|TRBV7-9
CASSSSTGFYNEQFF
TGTGCCAGCAGCTCATCCACGGGATTTTACAATGAGCAGTTCTTC
>TRBJ2-7|.|.|TRBV6-1
CASTPRSYEQYF
TGTGCCAGCACCCCCAGATCCTACGAGCAGTACTTC
>TRBJ2-7|TRBD2|.|TRBV2
CASSGLAGPTEQYF
TGTGCCAGCAGTGGACTAGCGGGACCAACTGAGCAGTACTTC
>TRBJ2-1|.|.|TRBV18
CASSPGGEQFF
TGTGCCAGCTCACCCGGCGGCGAGCAGTTCTTC
>TRBJ1-2|.|.|TRBV7-2
CASSSHRAARGYTF
TGTGCCAGCAGCTCTCACAGGGCTGCTCGTGGCTACACCTTC
>TRBJ1-5|TRBD1|.|TRBV7-8
CASSLGTGNQPQHF
TGTGCCAGCAGCCTAGGGACAGGTAATCAGCCCCAGCATTTT
>TRBJ2-3|.|.|TRBV7-9
CASSRYQATTDTQYF
TGTGCCAGCAGCCGGTACCAGGCAACCACAGATACGCAGTATTTT
>TRBJ1-3|.|.|TRBV5-6
CASSSWGGSGNTIYF
TGTGCCAGCAGTTCTTGGGGGGGCTCTGGAAACACCATATATTTT
>TRBJ2-1|.|.|TRBV9
CASSATGYSYNEQFF
TGTGCCAGCAGCGCCACCGGTTACTCCTACAATGAGCAGTTCTTC
>TRBJ2-3|.|.|TRBV6-1
CASSEAWRGDTQYF
TGTGCCAGCAGTGAAGCTTGGAGGGGAGATACGCAGTATTTT
>TRBJ2-3|TRBD2|.|TRBV7-6
CASSPLAGASTDTQYF
TGTGCCAGCAGCCCGTTAGCGGGAGCTAGCACAGATACGCAGTATTTT
>TRBJ2-1|.|few|TRBV7-2
CASSLGAASYNEQFF
TGTGCCAGCAGCTTAGGGGCCGCTTCCTACAATGAGCAGTTCTTC
>TRBJ1-2|TRBD1|.|TRBV5-5
CASSWGQGANYGYTF
TGTGCCAGCAGCTGGGGACAGGGGGCGAACTATGGCTACACCTTC
>TRBJ1-1|.|.|TRBV18
CASSPVWDNSNTEAFF
TGTGCCAGCTCACCAGTTTGGGACAACTCGAACACTGAAGCTTTCTTT
>TRBJ2-2|TRBD1|once|TRBV5-4
CASSLEYGTAANTGELFF
TGTGCCAGCAGCTTGGAGTATGGGACAGCAGCGAACACCGGGGAGCTGTTTTTT